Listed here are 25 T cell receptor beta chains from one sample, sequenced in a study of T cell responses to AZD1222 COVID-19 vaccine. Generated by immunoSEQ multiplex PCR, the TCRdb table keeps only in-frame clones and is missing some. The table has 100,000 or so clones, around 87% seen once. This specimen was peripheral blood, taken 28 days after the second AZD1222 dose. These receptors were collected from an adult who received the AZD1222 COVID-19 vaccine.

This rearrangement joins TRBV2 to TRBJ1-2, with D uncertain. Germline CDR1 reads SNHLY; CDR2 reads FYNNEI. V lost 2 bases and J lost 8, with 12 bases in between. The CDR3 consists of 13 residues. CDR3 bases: TGTGCCAGCAGTGAACAATTCGAGGCGGGCTACACCTTC. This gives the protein CASSEQFEAGYTF.

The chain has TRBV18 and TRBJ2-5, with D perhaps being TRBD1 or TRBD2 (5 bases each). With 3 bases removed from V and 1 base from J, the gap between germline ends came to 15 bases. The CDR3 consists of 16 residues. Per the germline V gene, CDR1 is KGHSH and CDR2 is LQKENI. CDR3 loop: CASSPTRSRGQETQYF. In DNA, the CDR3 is TGTGCCAGCTCACCGACACGGTCGAGGGGCCAAGAGACCCAGTACTTC.

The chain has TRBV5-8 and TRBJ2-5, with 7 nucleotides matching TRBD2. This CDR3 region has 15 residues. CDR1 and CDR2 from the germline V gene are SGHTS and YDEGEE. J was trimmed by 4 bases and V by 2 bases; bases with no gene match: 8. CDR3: CASSLSGREGETQYF. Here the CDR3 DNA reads TGTGCCAGCAGCTTATCGGGCAGGGAGGGAGAGACCCAGTACTTC.

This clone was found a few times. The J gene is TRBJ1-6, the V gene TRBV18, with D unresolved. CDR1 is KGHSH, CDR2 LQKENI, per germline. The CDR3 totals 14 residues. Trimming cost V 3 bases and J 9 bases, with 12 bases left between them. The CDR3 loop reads CASSPSGIASPLHF. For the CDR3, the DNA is TGTGCCAGCTCACCCTCAGGAATCGCTTCACCCCTCCACTTT.

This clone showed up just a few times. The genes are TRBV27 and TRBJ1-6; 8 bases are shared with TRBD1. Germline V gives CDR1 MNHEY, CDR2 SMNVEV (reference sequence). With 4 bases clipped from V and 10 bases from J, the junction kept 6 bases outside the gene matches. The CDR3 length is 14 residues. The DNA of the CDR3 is TGTGCCAGCAGTTGGACAGGGATAGGGTCACCCCTCCACTTT. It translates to CASSWTGIGSPLHF.

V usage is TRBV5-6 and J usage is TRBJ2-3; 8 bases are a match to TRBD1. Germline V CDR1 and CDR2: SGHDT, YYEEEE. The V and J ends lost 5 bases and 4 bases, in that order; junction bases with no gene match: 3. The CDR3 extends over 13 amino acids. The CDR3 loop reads CASSSTGADTQYF. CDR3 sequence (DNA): TGTGCCAGCAGTTCGACAGGGGCAGATACGCAGTATTTT.

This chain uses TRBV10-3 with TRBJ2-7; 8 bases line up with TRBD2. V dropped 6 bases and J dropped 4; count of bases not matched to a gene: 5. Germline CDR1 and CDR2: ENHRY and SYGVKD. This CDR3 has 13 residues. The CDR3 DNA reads TGTGCCATCAGCCCAAGCGGGAGTTACGAGCAGTACTTC. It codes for CAISPSGSYEQYF.

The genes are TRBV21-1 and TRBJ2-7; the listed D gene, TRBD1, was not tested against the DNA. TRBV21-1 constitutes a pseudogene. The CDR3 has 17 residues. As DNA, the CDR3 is TGTGCCAGCAGCAAAGGTGGGAGACAGGGTGTTGAGTACGAGCAGTACTTC. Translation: CASSKGGRQGVEYEQYF.

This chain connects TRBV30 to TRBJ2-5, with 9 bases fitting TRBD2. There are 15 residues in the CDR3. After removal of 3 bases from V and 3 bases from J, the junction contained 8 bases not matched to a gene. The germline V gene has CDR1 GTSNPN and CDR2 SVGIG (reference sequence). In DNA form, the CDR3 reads TGTGCCTGGAGCCTGGCGGGGGGGCCTAAAGAGACCCAGTACTTC. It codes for CAWSLAGGPKETQYF.

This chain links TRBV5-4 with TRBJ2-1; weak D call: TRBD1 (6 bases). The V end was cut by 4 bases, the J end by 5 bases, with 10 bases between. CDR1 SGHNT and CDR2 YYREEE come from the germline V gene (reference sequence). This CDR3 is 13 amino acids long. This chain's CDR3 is CASSLQGDNEQFF. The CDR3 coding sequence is TGTGCCAGCAGCCTACAGGGAGACAATGAGCAGTTCTTC.

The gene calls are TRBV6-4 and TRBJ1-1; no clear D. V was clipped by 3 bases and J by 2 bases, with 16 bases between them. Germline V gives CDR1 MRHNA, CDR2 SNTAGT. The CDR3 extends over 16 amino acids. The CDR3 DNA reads TGTGCCAGCAGTGATTCCTACAACACGGCCAACACTGAAGCTTTCTTT. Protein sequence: CASSDSYNTANTEAFF.

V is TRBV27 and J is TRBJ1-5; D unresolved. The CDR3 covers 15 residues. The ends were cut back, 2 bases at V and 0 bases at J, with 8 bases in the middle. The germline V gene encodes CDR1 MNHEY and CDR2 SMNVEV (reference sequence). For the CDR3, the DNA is TGTGCCAGCAGTTTAGGCCCCTATAGCAATCAGCCCCAGCATTTT. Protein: CASSLGPYSNQPQHF.

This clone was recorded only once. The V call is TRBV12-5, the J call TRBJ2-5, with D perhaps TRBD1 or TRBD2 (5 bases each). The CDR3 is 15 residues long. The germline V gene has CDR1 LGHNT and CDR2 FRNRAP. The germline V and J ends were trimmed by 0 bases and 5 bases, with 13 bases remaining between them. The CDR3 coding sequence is TGTGCTAGTGGTTTGGTAGGTGGGGGAGCGGAGACCCAGTACTTC. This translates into CASGLVGGGAETQYF.

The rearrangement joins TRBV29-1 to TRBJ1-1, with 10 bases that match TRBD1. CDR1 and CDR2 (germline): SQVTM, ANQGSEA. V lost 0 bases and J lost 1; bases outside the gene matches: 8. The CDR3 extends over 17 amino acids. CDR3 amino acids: CSVEEVTGGAGNTEAFF. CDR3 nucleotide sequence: TGCAGCGTTGAAGAGGTGACAGGGGGCGCCGGGAACACTGAAGCTTTCTTT.

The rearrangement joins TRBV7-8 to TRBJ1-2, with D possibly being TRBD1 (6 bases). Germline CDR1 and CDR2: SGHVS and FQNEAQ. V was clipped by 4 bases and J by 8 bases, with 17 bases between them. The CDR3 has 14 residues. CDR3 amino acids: CASSSRTVLRGYTF. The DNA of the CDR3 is TGTGCCAGCAGCTCACGGACAGTTCTGAGGGGCTACACCTTC.

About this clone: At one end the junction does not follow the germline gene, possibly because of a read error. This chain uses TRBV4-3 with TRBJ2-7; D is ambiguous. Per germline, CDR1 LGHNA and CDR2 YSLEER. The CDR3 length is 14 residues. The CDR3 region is CASSQDLYSHEQYF. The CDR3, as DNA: TGCGCCAGCAGCCAAGACCTCTACTCCCACGAGCAGTACTTC.

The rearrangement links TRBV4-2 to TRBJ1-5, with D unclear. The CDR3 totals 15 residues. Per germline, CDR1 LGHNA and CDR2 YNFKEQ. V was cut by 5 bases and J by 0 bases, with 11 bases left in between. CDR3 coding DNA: TGTGCCAGCAGCTCATGGACGGGTAGCAATCAGCCCCAGCATTTT. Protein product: CASSSWTGSNQPQHF.

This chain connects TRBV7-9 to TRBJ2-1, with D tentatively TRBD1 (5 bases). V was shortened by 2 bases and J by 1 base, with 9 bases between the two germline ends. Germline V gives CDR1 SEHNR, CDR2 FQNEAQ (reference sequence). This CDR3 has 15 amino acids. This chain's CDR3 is CASSLQGRSYNEQFF. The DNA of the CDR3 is TGTGCCAGCAGCTTACAGGGTCGGTCCTACAATGAGCAGTTCTTC.

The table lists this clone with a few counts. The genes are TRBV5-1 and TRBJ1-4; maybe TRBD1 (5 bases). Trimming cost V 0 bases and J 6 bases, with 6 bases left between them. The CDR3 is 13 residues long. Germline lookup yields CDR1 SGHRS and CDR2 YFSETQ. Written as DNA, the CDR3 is TGCGCCAGCAGCTTGGCAGGGTATGAAAAACTGTTTTTT. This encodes CASSLAGYEKLFF. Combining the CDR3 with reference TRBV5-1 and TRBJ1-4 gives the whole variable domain KAGVTQTPRYLIKTRGQQVTLSCSPISGHRSVSWYQQTPGQGLQFLFEYFSETQRNKGNFPGRFSGRQFSNSRSEMNVSTLELGDSALYLCASSLAGYEKLFFGSGTQLSVL.

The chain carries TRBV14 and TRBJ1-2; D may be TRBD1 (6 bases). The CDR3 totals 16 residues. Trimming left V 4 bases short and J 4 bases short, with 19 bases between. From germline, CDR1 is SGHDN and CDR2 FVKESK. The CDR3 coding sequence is TGTGCCAGCAGCCCCGGACAGCTTCTATATGGCTATGGCTACACCTTC. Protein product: CASSPGQLLYGYGYTF.

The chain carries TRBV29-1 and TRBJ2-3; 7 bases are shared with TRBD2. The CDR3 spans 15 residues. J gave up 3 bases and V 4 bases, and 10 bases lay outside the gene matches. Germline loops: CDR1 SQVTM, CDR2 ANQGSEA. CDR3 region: CSVGRLADGTDTQYF. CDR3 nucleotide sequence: TGCAGCGTTGGTCGCCTAGCGGACGGGACAGATACGCAGTATTTT.

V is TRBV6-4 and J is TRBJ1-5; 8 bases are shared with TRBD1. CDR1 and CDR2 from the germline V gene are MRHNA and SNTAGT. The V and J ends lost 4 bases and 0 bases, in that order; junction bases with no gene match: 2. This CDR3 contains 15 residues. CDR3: CASSGGQDSNQPQHF. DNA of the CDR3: TGTGCCAGCAGTGGGGGACAGGATAGCAATCAGCCCCAGCATTTT.

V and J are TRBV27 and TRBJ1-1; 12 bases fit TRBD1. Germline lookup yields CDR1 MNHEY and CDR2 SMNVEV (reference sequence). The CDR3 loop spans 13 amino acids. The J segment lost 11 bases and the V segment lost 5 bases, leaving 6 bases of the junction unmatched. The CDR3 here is CASSPGTGGRAFF. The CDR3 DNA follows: TGTGCCAGCAGTCCCGGGACAGGGGGCAGGGCTTTCTTT.

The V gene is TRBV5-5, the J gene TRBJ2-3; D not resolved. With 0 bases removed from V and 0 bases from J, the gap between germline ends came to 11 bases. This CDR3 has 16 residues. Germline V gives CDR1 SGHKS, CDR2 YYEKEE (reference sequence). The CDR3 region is CASSLVGSASTDTQYF. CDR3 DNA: TGTGCCAGCAGCTTGGTTGGGTCGGCCAGCACAGATACGCAGTATTTT.

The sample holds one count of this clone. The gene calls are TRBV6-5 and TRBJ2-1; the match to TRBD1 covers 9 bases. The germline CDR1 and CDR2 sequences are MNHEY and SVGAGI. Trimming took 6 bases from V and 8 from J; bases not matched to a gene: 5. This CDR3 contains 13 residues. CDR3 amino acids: CASRRQGVDEQFF. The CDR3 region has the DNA TGTGCCAGCAGGAGACAGGGGGTCGATGAGCAGTTCTTC.